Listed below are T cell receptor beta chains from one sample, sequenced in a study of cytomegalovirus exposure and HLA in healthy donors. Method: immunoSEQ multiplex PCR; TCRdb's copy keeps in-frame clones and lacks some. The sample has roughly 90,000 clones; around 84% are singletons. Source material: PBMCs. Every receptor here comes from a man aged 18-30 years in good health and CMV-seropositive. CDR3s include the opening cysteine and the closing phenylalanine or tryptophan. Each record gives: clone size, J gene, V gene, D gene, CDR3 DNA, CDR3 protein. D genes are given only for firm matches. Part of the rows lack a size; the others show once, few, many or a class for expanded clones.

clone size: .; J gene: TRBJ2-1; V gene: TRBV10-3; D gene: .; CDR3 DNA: TGTGCCATCAGGGGGGACTTACTTCCCCAGATAGTCTTC; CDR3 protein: CAIRGDLLPQIVF
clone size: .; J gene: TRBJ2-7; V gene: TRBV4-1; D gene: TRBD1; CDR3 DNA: TGCGCCAGCAGCCGCCCCCCGGGACAGGGAGCCAGCGAGCAGTACTTC; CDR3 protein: CASSRPPGQGASEQYF
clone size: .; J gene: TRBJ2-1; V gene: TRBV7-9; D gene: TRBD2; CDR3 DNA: TGTGCCAGCAGGGAACTAGCGGGAGGAATAAGGGAGCAGTTCTTC; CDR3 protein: CASRELAGGIREQFF
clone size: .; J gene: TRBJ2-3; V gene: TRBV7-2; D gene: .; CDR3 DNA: TGTGCCAGCAGCTTAAACGGTCTAGCCGCAGATACGCAGTATTTT; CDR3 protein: CASSLNGLAADTQYF
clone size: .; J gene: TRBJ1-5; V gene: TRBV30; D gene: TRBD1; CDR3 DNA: TGTGCCTGGAGTCCCGGACAGGGAAGGCAGCCCCAGCATTTT; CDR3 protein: CAWSPGQGRQPQHF
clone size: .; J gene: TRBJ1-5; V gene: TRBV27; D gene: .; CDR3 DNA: TGTGCCAGCAGTATTAATAGCAATCAGCCCCAGCATTTT; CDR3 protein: CASSINSNQPQHF
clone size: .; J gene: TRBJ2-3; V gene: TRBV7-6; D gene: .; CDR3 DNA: TGTGCCAGCAGCTTAGTCGATGGGGCTGGCACAGATACGCAGTATTTT; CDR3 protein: CASSLVDGAGTDTQYF
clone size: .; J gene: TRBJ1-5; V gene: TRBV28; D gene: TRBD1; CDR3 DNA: TGTGCCAGCAGAGGAGTTGGACAGGGGGCAGGTCAGCCCCAGCATTTT; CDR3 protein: CASRGVGQGAGQPQHF
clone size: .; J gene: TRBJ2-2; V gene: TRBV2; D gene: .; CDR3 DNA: TGTGCCAGCAGTGGGTCCGTCAGGGTGAACACCGGGGAGCTGTTTTTT; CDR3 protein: CASSGSVRVNTGELFF
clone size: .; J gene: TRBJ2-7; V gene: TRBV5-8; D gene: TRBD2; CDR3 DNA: TGTGCCAGCAGCCCAGGCTGGGCTAGCGGGAGGGCCTACGAGCAGTACTTC; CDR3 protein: CASSPGWASGRAYEQYF
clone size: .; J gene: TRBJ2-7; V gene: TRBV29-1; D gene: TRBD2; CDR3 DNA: TGCAGCGTTGAAGGTGGGGGGGTCTCCTACGAGCAGTACTTC; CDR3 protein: CSVEGGGVSYEQYF
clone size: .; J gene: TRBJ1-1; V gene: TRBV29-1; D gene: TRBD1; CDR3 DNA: TGCAGCGTTGCTGGGACAGGTACCTTATACACTGAAGCTTTCTTT; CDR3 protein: CSVAGTGTLYTEAFF
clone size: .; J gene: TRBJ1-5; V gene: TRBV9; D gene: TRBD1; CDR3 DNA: TGTGCCAGCAGCGCGGGGACAGCTAATCAGCCCCAGCATTTT; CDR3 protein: CASSAGTANQPQHF
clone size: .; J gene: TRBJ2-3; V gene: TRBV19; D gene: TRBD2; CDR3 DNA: TGTGCCAGTAGTATCGTCGCGGGAGAGGGAGATACGCAGTATTTT; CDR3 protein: CASSIVAGEGDTQYF
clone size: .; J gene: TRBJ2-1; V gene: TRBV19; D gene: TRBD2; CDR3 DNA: TGTGCCAGCAGAGACCAGACCGGGACTAGCGGGAGTTATTCCAATGAGCAGTTCTTC; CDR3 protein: CASRDQTGTSGSYSNEQFF
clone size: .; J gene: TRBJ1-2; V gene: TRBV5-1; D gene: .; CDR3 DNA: TGCGCCAGCAGCGCCTCGGACGGGACTAACTATGGCTACACCTTC; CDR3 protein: CASSASDGTNYGYTF
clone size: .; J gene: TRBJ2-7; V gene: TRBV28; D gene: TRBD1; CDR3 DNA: TGTGCCAGCAGTCCAACTGAAAACAGGGGCCCCTACGAGCAGTACTTC; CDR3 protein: CASSPTENRGPYEQYF
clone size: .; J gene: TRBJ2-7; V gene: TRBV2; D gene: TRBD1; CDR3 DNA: TGTGCCAGCAGCTTGAGTGGCAGGGGGAAGACCTACGAGCAGTACTTC; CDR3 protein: CASSLSGRGKTYEQYF
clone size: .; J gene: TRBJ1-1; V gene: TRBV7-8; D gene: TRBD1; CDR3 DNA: TGTGCCAGCAGCCGAGAGACAGGGTTCGGCACTGAAGCTTTCTTT; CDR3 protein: CASSRETGFGTEAFF
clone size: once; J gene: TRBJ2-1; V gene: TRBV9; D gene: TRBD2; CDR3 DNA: TGTGCCAGCAGCGTAGGAGTTGGGGGGAGGGCCGAGCAGTTCTTC; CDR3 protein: CASSVGVGGRAEQFF
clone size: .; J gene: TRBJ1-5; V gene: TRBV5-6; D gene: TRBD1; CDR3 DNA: TGTGCCAGCAGCCAGACAGGGGGCGGTCAGCCCCAGCATTTT; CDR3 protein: CASSQTGGGQPQHF
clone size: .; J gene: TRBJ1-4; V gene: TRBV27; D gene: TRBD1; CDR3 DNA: TGTGCCAGCAGTTTAACAGGGACAGGGGCCCCTACTAATGAAAAACTGTTTTTT; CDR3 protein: CASSLTGTGAPTNEKLFF
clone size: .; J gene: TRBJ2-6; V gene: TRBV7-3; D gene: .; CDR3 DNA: TGTGCCAGCAGCTTAAGGGGGGTTACCCCTGGGGCCAACGTCCTGACTTTC; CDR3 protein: CASSLRGVTPGANVLTF
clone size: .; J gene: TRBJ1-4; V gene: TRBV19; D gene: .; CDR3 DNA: TGTGCCAGTAGTATTCGAGGTTCACTTAATGAAAAACTGTTTTTT; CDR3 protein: CASSIRGSLNEKLFF
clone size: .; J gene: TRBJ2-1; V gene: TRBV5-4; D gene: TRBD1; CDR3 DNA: TGTGCCAGCCGATGGACAGGGTCGACGGATGAGCAGTTCTTC; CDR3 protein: CASRWTGSTDEQFF
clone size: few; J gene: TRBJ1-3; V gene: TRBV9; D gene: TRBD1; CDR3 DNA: TGTGCCAGCAGCGTAGACACGGGACAGGGAAACACCATATATTTT; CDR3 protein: CASSVDTGQGNTIYF
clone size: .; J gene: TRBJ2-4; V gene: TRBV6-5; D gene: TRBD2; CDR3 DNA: TGTGCCAGCAGTTACGTGGCTAGCGGATCCAAAAACATTCAGTACTTC; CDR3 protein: CASSYVASGSKNIQYF